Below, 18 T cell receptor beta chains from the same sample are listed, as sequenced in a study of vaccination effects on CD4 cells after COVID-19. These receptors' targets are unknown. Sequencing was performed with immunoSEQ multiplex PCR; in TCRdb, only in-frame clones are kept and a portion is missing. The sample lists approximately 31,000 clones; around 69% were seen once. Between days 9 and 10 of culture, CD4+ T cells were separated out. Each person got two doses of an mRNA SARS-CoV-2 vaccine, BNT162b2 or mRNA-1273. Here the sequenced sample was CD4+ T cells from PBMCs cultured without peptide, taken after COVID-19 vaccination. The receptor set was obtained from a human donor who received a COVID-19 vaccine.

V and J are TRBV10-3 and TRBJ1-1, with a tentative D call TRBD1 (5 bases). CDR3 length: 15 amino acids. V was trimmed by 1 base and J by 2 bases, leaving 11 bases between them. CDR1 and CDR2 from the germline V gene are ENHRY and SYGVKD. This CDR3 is CAISEYLGTNTEAFF. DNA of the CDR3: TGTGCCATCAGTGAGTATTTGGGGACTAACACTGAAGCTTTCTTT.

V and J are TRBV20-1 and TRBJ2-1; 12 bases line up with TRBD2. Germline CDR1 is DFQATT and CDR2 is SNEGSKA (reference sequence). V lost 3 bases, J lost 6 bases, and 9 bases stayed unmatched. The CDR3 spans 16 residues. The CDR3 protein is CSASALAGGVGNEQFF. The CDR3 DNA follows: TGCAGTGCTAGTGCACTAGCGGGAGGCGTCGGCAATGAGCAGTTCTTC.

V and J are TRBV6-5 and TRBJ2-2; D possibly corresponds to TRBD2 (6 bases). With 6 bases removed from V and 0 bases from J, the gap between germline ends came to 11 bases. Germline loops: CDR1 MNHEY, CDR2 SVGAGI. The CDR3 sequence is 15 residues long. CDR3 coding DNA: TGTGCCAGCAGGGAGGGACTGTCGAACACCGGGGAGCTGTTTTTT. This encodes CASREGLSNTGELFF.

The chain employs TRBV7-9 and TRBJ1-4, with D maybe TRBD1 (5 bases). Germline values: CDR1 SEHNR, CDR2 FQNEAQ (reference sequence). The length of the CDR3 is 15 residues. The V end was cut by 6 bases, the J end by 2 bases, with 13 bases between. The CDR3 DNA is TGTGCCAGCAGTTCAGGGCATTTGACTAATGAAAAACTGTTTTTT. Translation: CASSSGHLTNEKLFF.

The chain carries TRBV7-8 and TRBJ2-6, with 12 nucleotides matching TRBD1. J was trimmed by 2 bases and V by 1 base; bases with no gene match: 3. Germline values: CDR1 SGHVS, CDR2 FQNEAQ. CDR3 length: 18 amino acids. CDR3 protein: CASSLVRDRGPGANVLTF. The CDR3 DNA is TGTGCCAGCAGCTTAGTTCGGGACAGGGGGCCTGGGGCCAACGTCCTGACTTTC.

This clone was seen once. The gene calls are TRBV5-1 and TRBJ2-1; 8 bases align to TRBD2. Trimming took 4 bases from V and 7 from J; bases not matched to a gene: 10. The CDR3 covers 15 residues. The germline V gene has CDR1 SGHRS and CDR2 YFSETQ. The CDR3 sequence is CASSTLAVGGNEQFF. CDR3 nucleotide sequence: TGCGCCAGCAGCACACTAGCGGTGGGGGGGAATGAGCAGTTCTTC.

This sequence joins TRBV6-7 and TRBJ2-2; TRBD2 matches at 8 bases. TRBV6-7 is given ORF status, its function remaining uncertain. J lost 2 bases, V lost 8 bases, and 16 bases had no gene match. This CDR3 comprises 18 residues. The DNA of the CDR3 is TGTGCCAGCCCTATACACCCCTTGCGGGGGGACAACACCGGGGAGCTGTTTTTT. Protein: CASPIHPLRGDNTGELFF.

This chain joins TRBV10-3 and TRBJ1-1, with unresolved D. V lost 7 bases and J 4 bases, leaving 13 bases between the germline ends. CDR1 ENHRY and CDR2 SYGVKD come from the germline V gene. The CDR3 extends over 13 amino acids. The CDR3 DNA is TGTGCCATCAAGGGAACGGGGTCCACTGAAGCTTTCTTT. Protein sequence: CAIKGTGSTEAFF.

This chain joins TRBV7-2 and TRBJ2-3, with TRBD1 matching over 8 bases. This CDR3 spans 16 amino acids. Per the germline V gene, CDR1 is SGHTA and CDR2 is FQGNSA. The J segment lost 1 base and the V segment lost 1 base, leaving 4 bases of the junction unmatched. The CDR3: CASSLGGQAGTDTQYF. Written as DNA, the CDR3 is TGTGCCAGCAGCTTAGGGGGACAGGCGGGCACAGATACGCAGTATTTT.

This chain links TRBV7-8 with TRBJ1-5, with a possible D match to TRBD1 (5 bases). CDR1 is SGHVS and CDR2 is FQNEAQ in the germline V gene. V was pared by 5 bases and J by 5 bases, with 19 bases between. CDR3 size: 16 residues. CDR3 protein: CASSRDAGPVHQPQHF. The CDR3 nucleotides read TGTGCCAGCAGCCGAGACGCGGGGCCCGTTCATCAGCCCCAGCATTTT. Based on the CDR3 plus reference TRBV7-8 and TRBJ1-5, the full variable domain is GAGVSQSPRYKVAKRGQDVALRCDPISGHVSLFWYQQALGQGPEFLTYFQNEAQLDKSGLPSDRFFAERPEGSVSTLKIQRTQQEDSAVYLCASSRDAGPVHQPQHFGDGTRLSIL.

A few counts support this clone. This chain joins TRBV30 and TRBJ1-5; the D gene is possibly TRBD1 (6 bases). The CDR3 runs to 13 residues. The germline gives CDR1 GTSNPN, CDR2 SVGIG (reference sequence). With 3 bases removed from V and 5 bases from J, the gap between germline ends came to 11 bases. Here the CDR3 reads CAWSRQEYQPQHF. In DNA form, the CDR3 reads TGTGCCTGGAGCAGACAGGAGTATCAGCCCCAGCATTTT.

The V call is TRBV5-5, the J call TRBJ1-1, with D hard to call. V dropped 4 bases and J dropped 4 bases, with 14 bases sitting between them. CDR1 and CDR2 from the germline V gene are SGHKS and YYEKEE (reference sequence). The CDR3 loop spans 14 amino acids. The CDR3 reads CASSPRVWVTEAFF. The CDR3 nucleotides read TGTGCCAGCAGCCCTAGAGTTTGGGTCACTGAAGCTTTCTTT. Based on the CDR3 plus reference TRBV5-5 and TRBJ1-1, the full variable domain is DAGVTQSPTHLIKTRGQQVTLRCSPISGHKSVSWYQQVLGQGPQFIFQYYEKEERGRGNFPDRFSARQFPNYSSELNVNALLLGDSALYLCASSPRVWVTEAFFGQGTRLTVV.

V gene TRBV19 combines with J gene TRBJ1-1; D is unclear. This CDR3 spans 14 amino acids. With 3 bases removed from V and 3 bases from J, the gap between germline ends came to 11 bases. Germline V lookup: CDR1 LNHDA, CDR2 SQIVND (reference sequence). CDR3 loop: CASSIKLTDTEAFF. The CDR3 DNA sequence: TGTGCCAGTAGTATCAAACTGACTGACACTGAAGCTTTCTTT.

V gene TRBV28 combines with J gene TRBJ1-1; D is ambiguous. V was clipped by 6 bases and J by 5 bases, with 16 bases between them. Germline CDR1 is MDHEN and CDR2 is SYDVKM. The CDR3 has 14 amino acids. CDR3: CASRLGEVDTEAFF. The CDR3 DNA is TGTGCCAGCAGATTAGGCGAGGTGGATACTGAAGCTTTCTTT.

CDR3 nucleotides: TGTGCCAGCAGTTCCGCCAAACGCGGCTCCACTTTCTCTGGGGCCAACGTCCTGACTTTC. The encoded protein is CASSSAKRGSTFSGANVLTF. The rearrangement links TRBV6-2 or TRBV6-3 to TRBJ2-6; the D is unclear. The CDR3 length is 20 residues. The ends were cut back, 4 bases at V and 0 bases at J, with 22 bases in the middle. Germline CDR1 MNHEY, CDR2 SVGEGT.

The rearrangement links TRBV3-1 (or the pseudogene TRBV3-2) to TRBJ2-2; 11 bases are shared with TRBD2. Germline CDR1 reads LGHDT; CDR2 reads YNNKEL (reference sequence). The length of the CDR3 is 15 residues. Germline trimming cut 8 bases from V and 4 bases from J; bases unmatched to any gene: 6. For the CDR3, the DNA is TGTGCCAGCCAACTAGCGGGGGCTACCACCGGGGAGCTGTTTTTT. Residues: CASQLAGATTGELFF.

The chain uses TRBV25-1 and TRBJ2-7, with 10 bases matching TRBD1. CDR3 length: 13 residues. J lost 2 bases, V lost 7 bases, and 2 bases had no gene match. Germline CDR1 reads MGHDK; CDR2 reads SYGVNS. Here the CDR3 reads CASMGQGTYEQYF. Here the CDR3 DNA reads TGTGCCAGCATGGGACAGGGGACCTACGAGCAGTACTTC.

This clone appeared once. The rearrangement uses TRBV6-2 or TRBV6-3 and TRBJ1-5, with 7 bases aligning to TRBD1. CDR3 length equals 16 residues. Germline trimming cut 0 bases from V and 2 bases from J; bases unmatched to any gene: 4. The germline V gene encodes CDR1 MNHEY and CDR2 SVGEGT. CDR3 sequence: CASSYSTTGGNQPQHF. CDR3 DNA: TGTGCCAGCAGTTACTCGACTACAGGGGGCAATCAGCCCCAGCATTTT.